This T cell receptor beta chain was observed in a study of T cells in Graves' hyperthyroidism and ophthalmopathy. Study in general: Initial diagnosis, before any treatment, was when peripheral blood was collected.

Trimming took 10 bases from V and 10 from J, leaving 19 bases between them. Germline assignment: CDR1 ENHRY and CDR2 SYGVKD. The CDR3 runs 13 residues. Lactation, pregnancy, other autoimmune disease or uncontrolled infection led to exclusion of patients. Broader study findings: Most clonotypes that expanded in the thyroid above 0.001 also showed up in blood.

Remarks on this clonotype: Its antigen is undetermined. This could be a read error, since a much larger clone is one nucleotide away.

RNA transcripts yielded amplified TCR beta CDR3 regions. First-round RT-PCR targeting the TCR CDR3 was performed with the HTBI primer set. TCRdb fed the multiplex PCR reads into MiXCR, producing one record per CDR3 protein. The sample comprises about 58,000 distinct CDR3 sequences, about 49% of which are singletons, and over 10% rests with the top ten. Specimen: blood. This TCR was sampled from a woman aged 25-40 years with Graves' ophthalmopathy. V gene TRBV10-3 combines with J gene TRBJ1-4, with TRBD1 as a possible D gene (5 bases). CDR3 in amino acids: CATMEGIGVKLFF. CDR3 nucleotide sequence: TGTGCCACCATGGAGGGGATCGGGGTAAAACTGTTTTTT.